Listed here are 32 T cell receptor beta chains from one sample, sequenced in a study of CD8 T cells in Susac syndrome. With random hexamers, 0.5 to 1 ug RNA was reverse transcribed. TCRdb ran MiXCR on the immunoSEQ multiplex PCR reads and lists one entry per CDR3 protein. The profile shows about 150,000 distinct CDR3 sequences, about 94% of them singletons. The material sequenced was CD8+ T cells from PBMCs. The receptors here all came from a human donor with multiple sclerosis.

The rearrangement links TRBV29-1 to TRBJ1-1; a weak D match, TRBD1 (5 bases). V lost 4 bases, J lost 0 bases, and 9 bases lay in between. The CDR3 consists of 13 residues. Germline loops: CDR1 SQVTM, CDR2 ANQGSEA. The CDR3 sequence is CSVAPGLNTEAFF. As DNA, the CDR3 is TGCAGCGTTGCTCCGGGACTGAACACTGAAGCTTTCTTT.

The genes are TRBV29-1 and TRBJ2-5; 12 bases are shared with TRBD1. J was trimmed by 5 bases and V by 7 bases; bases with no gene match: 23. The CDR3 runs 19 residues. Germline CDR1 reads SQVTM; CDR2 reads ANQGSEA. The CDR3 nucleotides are TGCAGCGCCCTTAACCTCGGGACAGGGGGCAGTAATCAAGGGGAGACCCAGTACTTC. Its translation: CSALNLGTGGSNQGETQYF. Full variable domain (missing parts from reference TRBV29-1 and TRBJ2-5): SAVISQKPSRDICQRGTSLTIQCQVDSQVTMMFWYRQQPGQSLTLIATANQGSEATYESGFVIDKFPISRPNLTFSTLTVSNMSPEDSSIYLCSALNLGTGGSNQGETQYFGPGTRLLVL.

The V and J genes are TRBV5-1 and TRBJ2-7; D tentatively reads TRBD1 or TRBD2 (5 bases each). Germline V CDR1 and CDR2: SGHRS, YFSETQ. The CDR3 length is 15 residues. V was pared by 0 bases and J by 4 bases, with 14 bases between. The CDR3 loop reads CASSLDPGPRYEQYF. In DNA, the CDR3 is TGCGCCAGCAGCTTGGACCCGGGGCCGCGGTACGAGCAGTACTTC.

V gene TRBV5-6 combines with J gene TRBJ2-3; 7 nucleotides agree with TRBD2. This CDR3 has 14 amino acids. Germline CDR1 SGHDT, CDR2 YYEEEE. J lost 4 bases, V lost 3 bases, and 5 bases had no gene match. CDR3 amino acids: CASSSPLAADTQYF. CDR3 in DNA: TGTGCCAGCAGCTCTCCTCTAGCGGCAGATACGCAGTATTTT.

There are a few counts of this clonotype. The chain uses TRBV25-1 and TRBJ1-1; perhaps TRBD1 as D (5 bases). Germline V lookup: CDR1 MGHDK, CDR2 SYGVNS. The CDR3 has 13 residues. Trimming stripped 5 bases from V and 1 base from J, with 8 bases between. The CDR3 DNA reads TGTGCCAGCAGTCCGCAGGGGAACACTGAAGCTTTCTTT. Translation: CASSPQGNTEAFF.

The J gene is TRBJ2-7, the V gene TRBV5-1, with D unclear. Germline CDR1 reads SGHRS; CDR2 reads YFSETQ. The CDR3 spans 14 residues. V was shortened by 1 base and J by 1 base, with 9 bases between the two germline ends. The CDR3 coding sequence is TGCGCCAGCAGCTTGTACAGAGAGTCCTACGAGCAGTACTTC. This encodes CASSLYRESYEQYF.

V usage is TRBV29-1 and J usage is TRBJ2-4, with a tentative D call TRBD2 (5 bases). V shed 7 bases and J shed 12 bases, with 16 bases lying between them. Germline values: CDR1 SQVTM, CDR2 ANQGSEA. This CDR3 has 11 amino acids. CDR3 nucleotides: TGCAGCGCCGCCGGCGAGGGTGGTCAGTACTTC. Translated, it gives CSAAGEGGQYF.

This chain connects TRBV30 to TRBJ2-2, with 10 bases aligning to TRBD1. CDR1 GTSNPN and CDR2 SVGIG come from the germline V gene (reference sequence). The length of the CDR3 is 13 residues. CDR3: CVCPGQGIGELFF. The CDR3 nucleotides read TGTGTCTGTCCGGGACAGGGGATCGGGGAGCTGTTTTTT.

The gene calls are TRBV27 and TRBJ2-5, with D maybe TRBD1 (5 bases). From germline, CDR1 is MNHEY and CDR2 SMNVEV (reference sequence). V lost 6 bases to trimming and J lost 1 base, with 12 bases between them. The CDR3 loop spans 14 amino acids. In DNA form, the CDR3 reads TGTGCCAGCAGACCTCAGGGTCCCCAAGAGACCCAGTACTTC. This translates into CASRPQGPQETQYF.

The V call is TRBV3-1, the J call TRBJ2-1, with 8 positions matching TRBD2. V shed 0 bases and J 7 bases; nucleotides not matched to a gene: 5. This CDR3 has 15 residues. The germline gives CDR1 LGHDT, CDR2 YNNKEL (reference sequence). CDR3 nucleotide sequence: TGTGCCAGCAGCCAAGACGGGGGGGGCAGGAATGAGCAGTTCTTC. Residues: CASSQDGGGRNEQFF.

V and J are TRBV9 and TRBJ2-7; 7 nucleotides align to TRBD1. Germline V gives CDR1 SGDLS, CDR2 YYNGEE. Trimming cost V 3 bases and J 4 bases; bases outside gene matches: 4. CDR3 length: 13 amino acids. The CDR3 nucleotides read TGTGCCAGCAGCGGAACAGGGGCTTACGAGCAGTACTTC. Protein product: CASSGTGAYEQYF.

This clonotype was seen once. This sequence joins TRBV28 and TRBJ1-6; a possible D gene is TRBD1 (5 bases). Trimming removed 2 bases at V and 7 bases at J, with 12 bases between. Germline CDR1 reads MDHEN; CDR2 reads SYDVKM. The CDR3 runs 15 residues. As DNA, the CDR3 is TGTGCCAGCAGTTTAGTGGGGGAAGGGAATTCACCCCTCCACTTT. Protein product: CASSLVGEGNSPLHF.

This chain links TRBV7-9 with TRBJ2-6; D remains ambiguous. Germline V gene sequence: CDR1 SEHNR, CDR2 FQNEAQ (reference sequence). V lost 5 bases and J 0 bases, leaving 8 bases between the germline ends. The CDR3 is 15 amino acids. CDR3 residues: CASSPRVSGANVLTF. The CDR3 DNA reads TGTGCCAGCAGCCCAAGGGTCTCTGGGGCCAACGTCCTGACTTTC.

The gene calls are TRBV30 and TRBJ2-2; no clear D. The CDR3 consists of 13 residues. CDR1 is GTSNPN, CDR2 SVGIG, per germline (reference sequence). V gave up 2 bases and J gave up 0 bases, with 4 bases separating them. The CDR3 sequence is CAWSTTNTGELFF. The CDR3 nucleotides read TGTGCCTGGAGTACCACGAACACCGGGGAGCTGTTTTTT.

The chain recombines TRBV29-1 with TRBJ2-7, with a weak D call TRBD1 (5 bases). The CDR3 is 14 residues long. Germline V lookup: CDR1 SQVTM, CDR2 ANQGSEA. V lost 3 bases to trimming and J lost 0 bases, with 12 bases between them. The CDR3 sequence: CSVEDTSASYEQYF. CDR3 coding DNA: TGCAGCGTTGAGGACACCTCCGCCTCCTACGAGCAGTACTTC.

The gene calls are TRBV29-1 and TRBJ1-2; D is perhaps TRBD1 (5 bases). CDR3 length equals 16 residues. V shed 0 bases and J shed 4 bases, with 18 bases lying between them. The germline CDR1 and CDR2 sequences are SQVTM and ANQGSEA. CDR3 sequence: CSVEDRPRLGGYGYTF. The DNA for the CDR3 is TGCAGCGTTGAAGATCGTCCGAGGTTGGGGGGCTATGGCTACACCTTC.

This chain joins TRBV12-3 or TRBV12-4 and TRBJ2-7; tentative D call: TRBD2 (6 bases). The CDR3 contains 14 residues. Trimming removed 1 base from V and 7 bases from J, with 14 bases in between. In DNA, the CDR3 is TGTGCCAGCAGTTTAGGTCATGGAGGGCGAGAGCAGTACTTC. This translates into CASSLGHGGREQYF.

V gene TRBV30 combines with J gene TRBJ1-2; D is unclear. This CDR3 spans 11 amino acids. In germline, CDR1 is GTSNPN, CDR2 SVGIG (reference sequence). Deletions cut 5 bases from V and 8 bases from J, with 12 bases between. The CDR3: CAWDPGAGYTF. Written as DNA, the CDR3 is TGTGCCTGGGACCCCGGCGCGGGCTACACCTTC.

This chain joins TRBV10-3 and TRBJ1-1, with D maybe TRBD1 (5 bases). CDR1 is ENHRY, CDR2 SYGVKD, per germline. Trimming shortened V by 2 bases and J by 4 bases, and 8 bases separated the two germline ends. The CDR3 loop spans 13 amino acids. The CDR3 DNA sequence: TGTGCCATCAGTGAGGACAGAGCCACTGAAGCTTTCTTT. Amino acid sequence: CAISEDRATEAFF.

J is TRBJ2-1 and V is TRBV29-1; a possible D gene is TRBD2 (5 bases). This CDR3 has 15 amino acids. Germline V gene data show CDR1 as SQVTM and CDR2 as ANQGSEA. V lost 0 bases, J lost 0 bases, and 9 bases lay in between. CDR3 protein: CSVEDMGSSYNEQFF. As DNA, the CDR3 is TGCAGCGTTGAAGATATGGGGAGCTCCTACAATGAGCAGTTCTTC.

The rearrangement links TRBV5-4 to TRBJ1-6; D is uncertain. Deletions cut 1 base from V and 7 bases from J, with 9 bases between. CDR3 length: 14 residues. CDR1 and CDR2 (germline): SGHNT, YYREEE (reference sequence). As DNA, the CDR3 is TGTGCCAGCAGCTTGTTTCTCGACAATTCACCCCTCCACTTT. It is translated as CASSLFLDNSPLHF.

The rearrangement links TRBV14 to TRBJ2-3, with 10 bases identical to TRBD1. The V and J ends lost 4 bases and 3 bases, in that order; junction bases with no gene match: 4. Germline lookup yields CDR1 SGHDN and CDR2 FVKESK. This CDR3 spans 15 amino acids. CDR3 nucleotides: TGTGCCAGCAGCCCGGACAGGGGGTGGACAGATACGCAGTATTTT. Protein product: CASSPDRGWTDTQYF.

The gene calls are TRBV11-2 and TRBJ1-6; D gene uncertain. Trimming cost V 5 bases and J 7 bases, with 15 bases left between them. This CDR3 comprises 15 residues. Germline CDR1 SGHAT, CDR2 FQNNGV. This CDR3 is CASSLGPPRNSPLHF. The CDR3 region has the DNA TGTGCCAGCAGCCTAGGACCGCCACGGAATTCACCCCTCCACTTT.

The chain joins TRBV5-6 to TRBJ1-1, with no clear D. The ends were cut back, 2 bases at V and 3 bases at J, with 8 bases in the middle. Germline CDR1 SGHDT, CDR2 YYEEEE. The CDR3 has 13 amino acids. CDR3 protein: CASSFWVDTEAFF. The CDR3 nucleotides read TGTGCCAGCAGCTTTTGGGTAGACACTGAAGCTTTCTTT.

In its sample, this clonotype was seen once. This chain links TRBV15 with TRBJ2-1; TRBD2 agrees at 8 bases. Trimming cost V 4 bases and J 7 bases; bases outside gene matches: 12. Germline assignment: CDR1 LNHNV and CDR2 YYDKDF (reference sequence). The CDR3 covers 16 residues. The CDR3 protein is CATSTVPGTRLNEQFF. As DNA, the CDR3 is TGTGCCACCAGCACAGTACCCGGGACTAGATTGAATGAGCAGTTCTTC.

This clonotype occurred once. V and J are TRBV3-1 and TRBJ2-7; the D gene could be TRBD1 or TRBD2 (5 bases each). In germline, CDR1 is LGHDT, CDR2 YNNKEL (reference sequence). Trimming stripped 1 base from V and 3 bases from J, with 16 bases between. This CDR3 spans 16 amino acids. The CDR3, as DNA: TGTGCCAGCAGCCAAGGATTGAGGGGTGTGGGCTACGAGCAGTACTTC. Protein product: CASSQGLRGVGYEQYF.

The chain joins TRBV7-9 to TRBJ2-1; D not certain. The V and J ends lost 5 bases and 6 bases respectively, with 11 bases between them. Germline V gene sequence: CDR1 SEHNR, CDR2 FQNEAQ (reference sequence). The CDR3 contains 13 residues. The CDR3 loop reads CASSRDNINEQFF. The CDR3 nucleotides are TGTGCCAGCAGCCGTGACAACATCAATGAGCAGTTCTTC.

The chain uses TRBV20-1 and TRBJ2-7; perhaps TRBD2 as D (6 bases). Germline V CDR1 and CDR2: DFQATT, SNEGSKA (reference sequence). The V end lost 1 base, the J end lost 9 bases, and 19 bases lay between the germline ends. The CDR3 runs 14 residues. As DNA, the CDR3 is TGCAGTGCTAGAGTTAGATTAGCCGACGGGGGGCAGTACTTC. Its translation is CSARVRLADGGQYF.

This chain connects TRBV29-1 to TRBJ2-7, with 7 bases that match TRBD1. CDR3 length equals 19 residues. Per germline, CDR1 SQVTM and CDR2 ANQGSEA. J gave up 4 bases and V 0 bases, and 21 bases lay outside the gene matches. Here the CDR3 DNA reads TGCAGCGTTGAAGATCGTGGACCTCACACCGGGACAGTTCTTTACGAGCAGTACTTC. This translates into CSVEDRGPHTGTVLYEQYF.

The CDR3 here is CASSAPRLREQYF. In DNA form, the CDR3 reads TGTGCCAGCAGCGCTCCTAGGCTTCGCGAGCAGTACTTC. This chain joins TRBV7-9 and TRBJ2-7; D is ambiguous. Germline V CDR1 and CDR2: SEHNR, FQNEAQ (reference sequence). V lost 5 bases and J lost 6, with 14 bases in between. The CDR3 loop spans 13 amino acids.

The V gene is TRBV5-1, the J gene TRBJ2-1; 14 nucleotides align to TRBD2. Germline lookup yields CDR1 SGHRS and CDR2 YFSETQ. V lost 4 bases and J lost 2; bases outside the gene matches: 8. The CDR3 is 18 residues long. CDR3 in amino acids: CASSPTSGGVWPYNEQFF. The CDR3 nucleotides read TGCGCCAGCAGCCCGACTAGCGGGGGGGTCTGGCCCTACAATGAGCAGTTCTTC.

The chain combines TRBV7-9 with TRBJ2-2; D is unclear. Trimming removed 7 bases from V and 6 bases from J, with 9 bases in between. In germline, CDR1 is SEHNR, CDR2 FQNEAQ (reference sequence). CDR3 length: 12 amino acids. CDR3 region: CASTVIPGELFF. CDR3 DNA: TGTGCCAGCACCGTTATCCCCGGGGAGCTGTTTTTT.